This T cell receptor beta chain was profiled in a study of T cell responses to AZD1222 COVID-19 vaccine. Study-wide results and limits: Baseline seropositivity occurred in only 5 to 7 AZD1222 recipients.

Using immunoSEQ multiplex PCR, the repertoire was profiled, and TCRdb retains in-frame clones only, with some absent. Among some 120,000 clones listed, more than 75% were seen once. Germline assignment: CDR1 GTSNPN and CDR2 SVGIG (reference sequence). V dropped 2 bases and J dropped 0 bases, with 11 bases sitting between them. The CDR3 has 16 residues. A note on this clone: Its matching antigen is unknown.

The clonotype was recovered from an adult in good health. The chain uses TRBV30 and TRBJ1-6, with D perhaps matching TRBD1 (6 bases). The sample was peripheral blood, taken on day 0 of AZD1222 vaccination. For the CDR3, the DNA is TGTGCCTGGAGTCCCCGGACAGACTCCTATAATTCACCCCTCCACTTT. Translation: CAWSPRTDSYNSPLHF.